This T cell receptor (beta chain) originates from a study of T cell responses to AZD1222 COVID-19 vaccine. The study, taken as a whole, reports: In a largely white British group with more females than males, clonal diversity was possibly underestimated.

This clone was observed a few times. Its antigen remains unknown. CDR1 is MNHEY and CDR2 is SMNVEV in the germline V gene (reference sequence). The V gene lost 2 bases and the J gene lost 5 bases, with 7 bases spanning the gap. This CDR3 contains 13 residues. The assay was immunoSEQ multiplex PCR, and TCRdb's table has in-frame clones only and misses some. Altogether under 200,000 clones are present, approximately 91% being singletons, with the ten largest covering approximately 0.97%. This specimen was peripheral blood, taken on day 0 of AZD1222 vaccination. The chain recombines TRBV27 with TRBJ2-1; D gene ambiguous. The clonotype originates from an adult in good health. The CDR3 loop is CASSLGVNNEQFF. The CDR3 nucleotides read TGTGCCAGCAGTTTAGGGGTAAACAATGAGCAGTTCTTC.